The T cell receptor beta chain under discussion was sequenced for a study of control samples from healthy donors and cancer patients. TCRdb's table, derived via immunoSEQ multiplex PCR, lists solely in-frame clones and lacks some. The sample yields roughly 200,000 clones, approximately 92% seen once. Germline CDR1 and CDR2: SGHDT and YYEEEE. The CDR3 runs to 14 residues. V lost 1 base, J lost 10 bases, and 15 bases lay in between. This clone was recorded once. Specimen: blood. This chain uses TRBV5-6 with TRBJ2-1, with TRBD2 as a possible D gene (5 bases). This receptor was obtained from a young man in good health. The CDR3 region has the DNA TGTGCCAGCAGCTTGTACGCCCTAGCAAGGGAGCAGTTCTTC. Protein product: CASSLYALAREQFF.